This T cell receptor beta chain originates from a study of shared clonotypes between healthy human individuals. In the study overall: The plates for each donor numbered three CD4 naive, three CD4 memory, two CD8 naive and one CD8 memory.

As concerns this clone: What it binds is unknown.

Naive CD8 cells were CD45RO-negative, positively selected for CCR7, excluding terminally differentiated effector memory CD45RA+ cells. Healthy and HIV-negative, the adult donors had no recent acute infections or vaccinations. V lost 0 bases and J lost 1, with 9 bases in between. The length of the CDR3 is 15 residues. Germline values: CDR1 LNHNV, CDR2 YYDKDF (reference sequence). Study outcomes and limitations: The naive CD4 repertoires of several donors were compared, and 5% to 6.5% of clonotypes were shared. Collection of samples was limited to blood; tissue repertoires likely differ.

TCRdb's table, derived via immunoSEQ multiplex PCR, lists solely in-frame clones and lacks some. The sample lists about 2,100,000 clones, more than 85% occurring once. The chain couples TRBV15 to TRBJ2-5; D is perhaps TRBD2 (5 bases). This sequence originates from a man aged 18 to 30 in good health. Some clones in this sample may be carry-over from other donors' samples. Sequencing was done on a sample of naive CD8+ T cells from PBMCs. CDR3 sequence: CATSRDGRVQETQYF. CDR3 bases: TGTGCCACCAGCAGAGATGGGAGAGTCCAAGAGACCCAGTACTTC.